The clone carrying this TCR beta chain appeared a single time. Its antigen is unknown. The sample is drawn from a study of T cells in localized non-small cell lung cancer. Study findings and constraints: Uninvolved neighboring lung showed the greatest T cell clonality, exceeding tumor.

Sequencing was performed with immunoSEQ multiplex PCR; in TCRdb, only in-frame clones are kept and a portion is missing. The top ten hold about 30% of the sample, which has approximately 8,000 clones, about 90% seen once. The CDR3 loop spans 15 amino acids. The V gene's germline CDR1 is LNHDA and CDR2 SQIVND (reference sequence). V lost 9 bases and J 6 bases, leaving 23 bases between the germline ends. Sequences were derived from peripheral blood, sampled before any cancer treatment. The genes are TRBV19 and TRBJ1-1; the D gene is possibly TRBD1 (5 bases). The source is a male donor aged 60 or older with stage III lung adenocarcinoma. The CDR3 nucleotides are TGTGCCAGCAAACCCCGGGACCAGGGTAGGGCTGAAGCTTTCTTT. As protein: CASKPRDQGRAEAFF.